The source of this TCR beta chain is a study of T cell responses to AZD1222 COVID-19 vaccine. Clones were read by immunoSEQ multiplex PCR, and TCRdb kept only the in-frame ones, dropping some. This sample carries 100,000 to 150,000 clones, about 89% of them seen once, and the ten largest clones take roughly 6%. The CDR3 covers 9 residues. V lost 4 bases to trimming and J lost 10 bases, with 5 bases between them. Germline CDR1 reads SNHLY; CDR2 reads FYNNEI. Sequences were derived from peripheral blood, sampled on day 0 of AZD1222 vaccination. The chain employs TRBV2 and TRBJ2-7; no firm D call. This sequence was found in an adult in good health. The CDR3 region is CASSGGQYF. CDR3 nucleotides: TGTGCCAGCAGTGGGGGTCAGTACTTC. Drawing the rest from reference TRBV2 and TRBJ2-7, the complete variable domain is EPEVTQTPSHQVTQMGQEVILRCVPISNHLYFYWYRQILGQKVEFLVSFYNNEISEKSEIFDDQFSVERPDGSNFTLKIRSTKLEDSAMYFCASSGGQYFGPGTRLTVT.